This is a list of T cell receptor beta chains from one sample in a study of blood T cell repertoires in COVID-19. The protocol was immunoSEQ multiplex PCR, while the TCRdb copy is restricted to in-frame clones and leaves out a portion. Counted here are approximately 230,000 clones, around 80% occurring once; the ten biggest clones make up just under 20%. The sequenced material came from peripheral blood. Every receptor here comes from a young man with active or convalescent COVID-19. The CDR3 runs from the conserved cysteine through the conserved F or W. The size of a clone is reported for some rows only, either as once, few or many, or as a class for expanded clones.

>.|TRBV5-4
CASSHDRLYGYTF
>.|TRBV28
CASSPDRTYNSPLHF
>.|TRBV6-2/TRBV6-3
CASSYSSGSGNTIYF
>.|TRBV28
CASSKFGRGSNQPQHF
>once|TRBV20-1
CSASPGHNQETQYF
>.|TRBV25-1
CASSPGQGSYEQYF
>.|TRBV7-2
CASRSGQGGTEAFF
>.|TRBV4-2
CASSQPTTGHEKLFF
>few|TRBV6-5
CASSRDRANYGYTF
>.|TRBV10-2
CASSGRTGGDYGYTF
>.|TRBV11-2
CASSMGQSLNEKLFF
>.|TRBV4-1
CASRQGGNTIYF
>.|TRBV9
CASSPRTALVTEAFF
>.|TRBV29-1
CSVPGENYEQYF
>.|TRBV6-5
CASSGDRGMNTEAFF
>.|TRBV18
CASSPLKGGSYNEQFF
>.|TRBV5-1
CASSLRAGGSYNEQFF
>.|TRBV21-1
CASNRCGSGNYEQYF
>many|TRBV10-2
CASNPGQGAIYEQYF
>.|TRBV3-1/TRBV3-2
CASSQGYGEAFF
>.|TRBV18
CASSPERDTQYF
>.|TRBV3-1/TRBV3-2
CASSQTTGLAGLRGPCRGTQYF
>.|TRBV7-9
CASSFTGDSPLHF
>once|TRBV7-2
CASSLTYTGELFF
>.|TRBV7-2
CASSKPGSTYEQYF
>.|TRBV5-4
CASSSRTGGSGEQYF
>.|TRBV7-2
CASSLVGQGGTEAFF
>.|TRBV12-1
CASSTYRVRLHEQYF
>.|TRBV7-8
CASSLYMVTGGPDNEQFF
>.|TRBV14
CASSRWDLTLEAFF
>few|TRBV27
CASSPRQGSNYGYTF
>.|TRBV7-9
CASSFSRNPGQGGGGYTF
>.|TRBV12-5
CASGLQGYYGYTF
>.|TRBV27
CASSNPTGVSPLHF
>.|TRBV7-6
CASRLTGANSPLHF
>.|TRBV7-3
CASSTQWQTEAFF
>.|TRBV3-1/TRBV3-2
CASSQDSWGPGNTIYF
>.|TRBV12-3/TRBV12-4
CASREQGESEAFF
>.|TRBV29-1
CSVESPPGGQQAFF
>.|TRBV5-1
CASSLDRSGEQYF
>.|TRBV10-1
CASSGPGQGTDTQYF
>once|TRBV19
CASSMFGGGKNQPQHF
>.|TRBV11-3
CASSGHEPNTGELFF
>.|TRBV5-4
CASSLPPGESTEAFF
>.|TRBV9
CASSPQGAPGDTQYF
>.|TRBV6-5
CASSRPTGVNTEAFF
>.|TRBV12-3/TRBV12-4
CASRQGGYQPQHF
>.|TRBV5-6
CASSWYWTVMGAGELFF
>.|TRBV7-7
CASSRGGSSGNTIYF
>few|TRBV12-3/TRBV12-4
CASRKTGPYEQYF
>.|TRBV4-3
CASSQDQGSGTEAFF
>once|TRBV19
CASSDQIAHPYNEQFF
>.|TRBV28
CASSPGGGQVYEQYF
>.|TRBV4-2
CASSQDGGRAKFF
>.|TRBV5-1
CASSRGTGANTGELFF
>.|TRBV25-1
CASSEYPVGQGEAGELFF
>.|TRBV5-1
CASSLGQGAAAGRGYTF
>.|TRBV6-4
CAEGGLVGYTF
>few|TRBV9
CASSALAGGPKNIQYF